This TCR beta chain emerged from a study of beta chain features in type 1 diabetes. Notes on this clone: As yet, its antigen is unknown.

Per germline, CDR1 SGHRS and CDR2 YFSETQ. Unmatched junction bases numbered 4, after V lost 4 bases and J lost 2 bases. The CDR3 consists of 14 residues. CD45RO/CCR7/CD25/CD127/CD95/CD27 separated CD4+ naive, central memory, regulatory and stem cell-like memory cells by sorting. Sorted cells reached over 95% purity in every population. Whole-study results and caveats: All four CD4+ subsets from Type 1 diabetes patients carried moderately but significantly shorter TCRB CDR3s.

The isolated RNA, all of it, was reverse transcribed, so expressed TCRB transcripts were what got sequenced. Clones were sequenced by immunoSEQ multiplex PCR, and TCRdb holds only the in-frame ones, with some missing. The sample comprises 130,000 to 150,000 clones, about 10% of which are singletons, and around 1.4% rests with the top ten. The chain links TRBV5-1 to TRBJ2-3; 7 bases match TRBD1. Sequenced: naive CD4+ T cells from blood. The TCR was taken from a man younger than 35 in good health. CDR3 sequence: CASSRDRDTDTQYF. CDR3 in DNA: TGCGCCAGCAGCCGGGACAGAGACACAGATACGCAGTATTTT. The entire variable domain, with the rest obtained from reference TRBV5-1 and TRBJ2-3, is as follows: KAGVTQTPRYLIKTRGQQVTLSCSPISGHRSVSWYQQTPGQGLQFLFEYFSETQRNKGNFPGRFSGRQFSNSRSEMNVSTLELGDSALYLCASSRDRDTDTQYFGPGTRLTVL.